These T cell receptor beta chains were read from a single sample in a study of cytomegalovirus exposure and HLA in healthy donors. Clones were read by immunoSEQ multiplex PCR, and TCRdb kept only the in-frame ones, dropping some. Among 100,000 to 150,000 clones listed, 70% to 85% were seen once. Sequencing was performed on PBMCs. The origin of the receptors is a female donor in good health and CMV-seronegative. Each CDR3 is given with its conserved first and last residue. The order of the fields is V gene, D gene, J gene, clone size, CDR3 protein, CDR3 DNA. D genes are given only for firm matches. Rows give clone size only sometimes, using once, few, many, or a class for an expanded clone.

TRBV5-1	TRBD1	TRBJ2-2	.	CASSLDRGEISGELFF	TGCGCCAGCAGCTTGGACAGGGGTGAGATCTCCGGGGAGCTGTTTTTT
TRBV23-1	TRBD1	TRBJ2-7	once	CASSQFGTGSYEQYF	TGCGCCAGCAGTCAATTTGGGACAGGGTCCTACGAGCAGTACTTC
TRBV7-2	TRBD1	TRBJ1-2	.	CASSEGQAYYGYTF	TGTGCCAGCAGCGAGGGACAGGCCTACTATGGCTACACCTTC
TRBV18	.	TRBJ2-1	once	CASSLNLLSWLNEQFF	TGTGCCAGCTCACTTAACCTCTTATCATGGCTGAATGAGCAGTTCTTC
TRBV30	.	TRBJ2-5	.	CAWSLGGTQYF	TGTGCCTGGAGTTTGGGGGGGACCCAGTACTTC
TRBV5-1	.	TRBJ1-2	.	CASSLMTVSYGYTF	TGCGCCAGCAGCTTGATGACAGTCTCCTATGGCTACACCTTC
TRBV5-1	.	TRBJ1-1	.	CASSLEDRMNTEAFF	TGCGCCAGCAGCTTGGAAGACAGAATGAACACTGAAGCTTTCTTT
TRBV7-2	TRBD1	TRBJ1-1	.	CASSARTGWGTEAFF	TGTGCCAGCAGCGCCCGGACAGGGTGGGGCACTGAAGCTTTCTTT
TRBV28	TRBD2	TRBJ2-3	few	CASSLLGLAGDTQYF	TGTGCCAGCAGTTTACTCGGACTAGCGGGAGATACGCAGTATTTT
TRBV6-5	.	TRBJ2-7	.	CASSPGSTYYEQYF	TGTGCCAGCAGCCCAGGGTCGACGTACTACGAGCAGTACTTC
TRBV21-1	.	TRBJ2-3	.	CASSKESMRVGDTQYF	TGTGCCAGCAGCAAAGAGAGCATGAGGGTCGGAGATACGCAGTATTTT
TRBV5-1	.	TRBJ1-4	.	CASSRGSDEKLFF	TGCGCCAGCAGTCGGGGGAGCGATGAAAAACTGTTTTTT
TRBV18	.	TRBJ1-1	once	CASSPPTNGERITEAFF	TGTGCCAGCTCACCACCGACGAATGGGGAGAGAATCACTGAAGCTTTCTTT
TRBV19	TRBD2	TRBJ2-1	.	CASTSSGMKSSYNEQFF	TGTGCCAGTACCTCTAGCGGGATGAAGAGCTCCTACAATGAGCAGTTCTTC
TRBV7-8	TRBD1	TRBJ2-5	.	CASSPYRTGRETQYF	TGTGCCAGCAGCCCGTACCGGACAGGGCGGGAGACCCAGTACTTC
TRBV7-6	TRBD2	TRBJ2-7	.	CASRSTGGHEQYF	TGTGCCAGCAGGTCGACGGGGGGGCACGAGCAGTACTTC
TRBV19	TRBD1	TRBJ1-1	once	CASRQGGGTEAFF	TGTGCCAGCCGACAGGGGGGAGGCACTGAAGCTTTCTTT
TRBV18	TRBD1	TRBJ1-3	.	CASSPDRGGNTIYF	TGTGCCAGCTCACCGGACAGGGGTGGAAACACCATATATTTT
TRBV5-1	.	TRBJ2-7	.	CASTDTSPYEQYF	TGCGCCAGCACCGACACCTCTCCCTACGAGCAGTACTTC
TRBV28	.	TRBJ1-1	.	CASGRAPHTEAFF	TGTGCCAGCGGCAGGGCGCCCCACACTGAAGCTTTCTTT
TRBV4-3	.	TRBJ1-4	.	CASSQEAQRATNEKLFF	TGCGCCAGCAGCCAAGAAGCCCAGCGTGCAACTAATGAAAAACTGTTTTTT
TRBV7-6	TRBD2	TRBJ2-3	few	CASSFSGPSTDTQYF	TGTGCCAGCAGCTTTAGCGGGCCTAGCACAGATACGCAGTATTTT
TRBV6-5	TRBD1	TRBJ1-5	once	CASRSDRGSNQPQHF	TGTGCCAGCAGATCGGACAGGGGTAGCAATCAGCCCCAGCATTTT
TRBV4-1	.	TRBJ1-2	.	CASSQGTLASYGYTF	TGCGCCAGCAGCCAAGGGACTCTAGCCTCCTATGGCTACACCTTC
TRBV29-1	.	TRBJ2-3	.	CSVAGGLFGTDTQYF	TGCAGCGTTGCCGGAGGGTTGTTTGGCACAGATACGCAGTATTTT
TRBV27	.	TRBJ1-2	few	CASSLSKAGNYGYTF	TGTGCCAGCAGTTTATCGAAGGCGGGGAACTATGGCTACACCTTC
TRBV28	.	TRBJ2-7	.	CASQDSTYEQYF	TGTGCCAGTCAGGACTCAACCTACGAGCAGTACTTC
TRBV4-2	.	TRBJ2-6	.	CAGSQDVSGANVLTF	TGTGCCGGCAGCCAAGATGTATCAGGGGCCAACGTCCTGACTTTT
TRBV21-1	.	TRBJ2-1	few	CASSKKTGGTSYNEQFF	TGTGCCAGCAGCAAGAAGACAGGGGGGACATCCTACAATGAGCAGTTCTTC
TRBV4-1	.	TRBJ1-4	.	CASSQERAMGKLFF	TGCGCCAGCAGCCAAGAGAGGGCCATGGGAAAACTGTTTTTT
TRBV28	.	TRBJ2-5	.	CASSLRGETQYF	TGTGCCAGCAGTTTACGGGGTGAGACCCAGTACTTC
TRBV7-2	.	TRBJ2-4	few	CASSLSSGQWDIQYF	TGTGCCAGCAGCTTATCTTCAGGACAATGGGACATTCAGTACTTC
TRBV5-1	.	TRBJ2-3	.	CASSVAGAETDTQYF	TGCGCCAGCAGCGTGGCAGGGGCCGAGACAGATACGCAGTATTTT
TRBV7-9	TRBD1	TRBJ1-6	.	CASSGGQHNSPLHF	TGTGCCAGCAGCGGGGGACAGCATAATTCACCCCTCCACTTT
TRBV7-9	.	TRBJ2-3	.	CASFTAGGTRATDTQYF	TGTGCCAGCTTTACCGCGGGCGGGACCAGGGCGACAGATACGCAGTATTTT
TRBV27	TRBD1	TRBJ1-1	few	CASSSNRGQRGEAFF	TGTGCCAGCAGCTCGAACAGGGGGCAGCGTGGTGAAGCTTTCTTT
TRBV15	TRBD1	TRBJ2-2	.	CATSRGTGDTGEPFF	TGTGCCACCAGCAGAGGGACAGGGGATACCGGGGAGCCGTTTTTT
TRBV2	TRBD2	TRBJ2-1	.	CASRDMGTSGEQFF	TGTGCCAGCAGGGATATGGGGACTAGCGGTGAGCAGTTCTTC
TRBV5-5	TRBD2	TRBJ2-3	once	CASSPSGLAGGFGTQYF	TGTGCCAGCAGCCCCTCGGGACTAGCGGGAGGGTTCGGTACGCAGTATTTT
TRBV15	TRBD1	TRBJ1-5	.	CATSITGGRDQPQHF	TGTGCCACCAGCATCACAGGGGGCCGGGATCAGCCCCAGCATTTT
TRBV2	.	TRBJ2-2	once	CASSQQGNMNTGELFF	TGTGCCAGCAGTCAACAGGGAAATATGAACACCGGGGAGCTGTTTTTT
TRBV27	.	TRBJ2-5	.	CASSFGLPAYQETQYF	TGTGCCAGCAGTTTCGGACTACCAGCGTACCAAGAGACCCAGTACTTC
TRBV4-1	TRBD1	TRBJ2-3	once	CASSREHRGLDTQYF	TGCGCCAGCAGCCGCGAACACAGGGGATTGGATACGCAGTATTTT
TRBV9	.	TRBJ1-1	.	CASSVAGTRNTEAFF	TGTGCCAGCAGCGTAGCAGGAACCAGGAACACTGAAGCTTTCTTT
TRBV28	TRBD1	TRBJ1-2	.	CASSQGASNYGYTF	TGTGCCAGCAGCCAGGGGGCGTCTAACTATGGCTACACCTTC
TRBV30	.	TRBJ2-7	.	CAWSEGGHSYEQYF	TGTGCCTGGAGTGAGGGTGGACACTCCTACGAGCAGTACTTC
TRBV7-9	TRBD2	TRBJ2-7	few	CSSSLAASGRAGEQYF	TGTTCCAGCAGCTTAGCAGCTAGCGGGAGGGCGGGCGAGCAGTACTTC
TRBV2	TRBD1	TRBJ2-3	.	CASLRDRGQRDTQYF	TGTGCCAGCCTTCGGGACAGGGGGCAGAGAGATACGCAGTATTTT
TRBV28	.	TRBJ2-7	.	CASSPPRQAYNYEQYF	TGTGCCAGCAGCCCGCCACGACAGGCCTACAACTACGAGCAGTACTTC
TRBV11-2	TRBD1	TRBJ1-3	.	CASSRDRGLGNTIYF	TGTGCCAGCAGCAGGGACAGGGGGCTTGGAAACACCATATATTTT
TRBV10-3	.	TRBJ1-5	once	CAAGGQPQHF	TGTGCGGCGGGAGGGCAGCCCCAGCATTTT
TRBV6-6	TRBD1	TRBJ2-2	.	CASRLDRGGTGELFF	TGTGCCAGCAGATTGGACAGGGGCGGAACCGGGGAGCTGTTTTTT
TRBV11-2	TRBD1	TRBJ1-4	.	CASSVLGGMLPNEKLFF	TGTGCCAGCAGCGTATTAGGGGGCATGCTGCCTAATGAAAAACTGTTTTTT
TRBV6-5	TRBD1	TRBJ2-7	.	CASSYSSGQFYEQYF	TGTGCCAGCAGTTACTCCTCGGGACAGTTCTACGAGCAGTACTTC
TRBV30	.	TRBJ1-2	few	CAWSDRNYGYTF	TGTGCCTGGTCTGACAGGAACTATGGCTACACCTTC